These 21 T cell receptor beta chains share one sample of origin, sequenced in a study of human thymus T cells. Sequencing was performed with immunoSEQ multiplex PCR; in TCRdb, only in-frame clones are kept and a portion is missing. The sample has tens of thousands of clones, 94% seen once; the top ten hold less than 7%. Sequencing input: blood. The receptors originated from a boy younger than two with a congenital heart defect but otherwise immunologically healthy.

This CDR3 reads CASFPDGLGETQYF. In DNA form, the CDR3 reads TGCGCCAGCTTCCCAGACGGGCTAGGCGAGACCCAGTACTTC. The gene calls are TRBV5-1 and TRBJ2-5, with unresolved D. Trimming stripped 7 bases from V and 5 bases from J, with 18 bases between. The CDR3 totals 14 residues. CDR1 SGHRS and CDR2 YFSETQ come from the germline V gene.

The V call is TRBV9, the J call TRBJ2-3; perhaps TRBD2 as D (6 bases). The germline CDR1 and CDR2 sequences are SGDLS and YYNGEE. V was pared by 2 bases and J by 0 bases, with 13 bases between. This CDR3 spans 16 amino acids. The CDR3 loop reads CASSVHRDLSTDTQYF. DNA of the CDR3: TGTGCCAGCAGCGTGCACCGGGACTTAAGCACAGATACGCAGTATTTT.

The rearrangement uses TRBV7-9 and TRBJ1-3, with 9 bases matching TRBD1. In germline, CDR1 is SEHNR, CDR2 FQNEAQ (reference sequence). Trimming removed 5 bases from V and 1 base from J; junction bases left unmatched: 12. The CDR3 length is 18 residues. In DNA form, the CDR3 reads TGTGCCAGCAGCCTACCCCGACAGGGGGAGGTTTCTGGAAACACCATATATTTT. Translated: CASSLPRQGEVSGNTIYF.

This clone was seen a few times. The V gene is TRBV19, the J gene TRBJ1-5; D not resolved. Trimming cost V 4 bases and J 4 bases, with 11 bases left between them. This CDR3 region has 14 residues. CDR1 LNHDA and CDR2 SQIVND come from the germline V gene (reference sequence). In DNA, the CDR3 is TGTGCCAGTAGTACCACAAGATGGAATCAGCCCCAGCATTTT. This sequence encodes CASSTTRWNQPQHF.

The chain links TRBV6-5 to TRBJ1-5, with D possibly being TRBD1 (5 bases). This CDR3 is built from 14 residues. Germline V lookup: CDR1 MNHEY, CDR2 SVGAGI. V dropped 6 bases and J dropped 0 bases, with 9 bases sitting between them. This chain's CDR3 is CASSPGDSNQPQHF. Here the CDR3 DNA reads TGTGCCAGCAGCCCGGGGGATAGCAATCAGCCCCAGCATTTT.

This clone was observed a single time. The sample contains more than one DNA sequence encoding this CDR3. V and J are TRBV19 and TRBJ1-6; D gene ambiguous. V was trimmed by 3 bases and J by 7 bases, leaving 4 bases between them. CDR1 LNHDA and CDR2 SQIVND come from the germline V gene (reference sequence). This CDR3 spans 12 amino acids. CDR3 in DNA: TGTGCCAGTAGTATTGGCAATTCACCCCTCCACTTT. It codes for CASSIGNSPLHF.

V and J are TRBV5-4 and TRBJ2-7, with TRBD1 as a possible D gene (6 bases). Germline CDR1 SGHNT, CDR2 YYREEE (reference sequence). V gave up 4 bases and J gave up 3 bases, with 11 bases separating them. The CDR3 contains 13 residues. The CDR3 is CASSVDRRYEQYF. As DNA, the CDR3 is TGTGCCAGCAGCGTAGACAGGCGCTACGAGCAGTACTTC.

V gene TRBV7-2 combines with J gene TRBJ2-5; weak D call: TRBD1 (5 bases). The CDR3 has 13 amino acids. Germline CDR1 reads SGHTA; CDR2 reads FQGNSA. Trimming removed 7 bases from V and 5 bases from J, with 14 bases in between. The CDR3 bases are TGTGCCAGCACCCCAGGGCCGCGGGAGACCCAGTACTTC. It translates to CASTPGPRETQYF.

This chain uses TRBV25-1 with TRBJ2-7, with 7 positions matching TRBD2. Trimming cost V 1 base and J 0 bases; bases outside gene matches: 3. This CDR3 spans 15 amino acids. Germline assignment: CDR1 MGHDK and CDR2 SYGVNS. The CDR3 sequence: CASSEFGGGSYEQYF. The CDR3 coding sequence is TGTGCCAGCAGTGAATTTGGGGGGGGCTCCTACGAGCAGTACTTC.

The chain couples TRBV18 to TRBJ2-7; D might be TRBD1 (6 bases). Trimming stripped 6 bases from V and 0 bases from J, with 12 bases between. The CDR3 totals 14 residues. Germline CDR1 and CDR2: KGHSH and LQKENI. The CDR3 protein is CASSLQGSSYEQYF. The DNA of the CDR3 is TGTGCCAGCTCGCTACAGGGTAGCTCCTACGAGCAGTACTTC.

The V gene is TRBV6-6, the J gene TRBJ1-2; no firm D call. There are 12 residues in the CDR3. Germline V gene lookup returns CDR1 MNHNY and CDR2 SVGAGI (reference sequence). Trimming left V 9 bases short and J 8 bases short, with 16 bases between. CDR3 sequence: CASIFAPGGYTF. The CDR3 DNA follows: TGTGCCAGTATTTTTGCTCCCGGGGGCTACACCTTC.

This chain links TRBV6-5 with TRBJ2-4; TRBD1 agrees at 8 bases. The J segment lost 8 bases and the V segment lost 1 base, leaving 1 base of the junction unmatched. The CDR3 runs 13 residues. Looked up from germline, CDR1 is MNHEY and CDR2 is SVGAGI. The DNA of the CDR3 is TGTGCCAGCAGTTACTTGACAGGGGACATTCAGTACTTC. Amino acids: CASSYLTGDIQYF.

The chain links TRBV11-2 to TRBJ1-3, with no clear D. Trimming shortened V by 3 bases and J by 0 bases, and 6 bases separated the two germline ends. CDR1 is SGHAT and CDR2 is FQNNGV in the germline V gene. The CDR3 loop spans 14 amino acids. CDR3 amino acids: CASSLGPSGNTIYF. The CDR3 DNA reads TGTGCCAGCAGCTTGGGTCCCTCTGGAAACACCATATATTTT.

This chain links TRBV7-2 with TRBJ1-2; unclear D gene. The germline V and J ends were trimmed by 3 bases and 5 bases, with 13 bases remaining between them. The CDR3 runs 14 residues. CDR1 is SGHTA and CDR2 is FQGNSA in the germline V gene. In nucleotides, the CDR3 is TGTGCCAGCAGCTTGAGCGCGGGATATTATGGCTACACCTTC. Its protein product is CASSLSAGYYGYTF.

CDR3 DNA sequence: TGTGCCAGCGAGGGGGGCTCCTACAATGAGCAGTTCTTC. Translation: CASEGGSYNEQFF. The rearrangement joins TRBV7-2 to TRBJ2-1; D could derive from TRBD1 or TRBD2 (6 bases each). The CDR3 is made up of 13 amino acids. With 8 bases removed from V and 0 bases from J, the gap between germline ends came to 8 bases. Germline assignment: CDR1 SGHTA and CDR2 FQGNSA.

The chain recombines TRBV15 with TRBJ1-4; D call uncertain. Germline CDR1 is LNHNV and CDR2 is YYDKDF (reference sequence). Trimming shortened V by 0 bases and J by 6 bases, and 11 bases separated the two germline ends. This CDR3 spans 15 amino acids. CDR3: CATSREGTKDEKLFF. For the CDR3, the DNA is TGTGCCACCAGCAGAGAGGGCACGAAGGATGAAAAACTGTTTTTT.

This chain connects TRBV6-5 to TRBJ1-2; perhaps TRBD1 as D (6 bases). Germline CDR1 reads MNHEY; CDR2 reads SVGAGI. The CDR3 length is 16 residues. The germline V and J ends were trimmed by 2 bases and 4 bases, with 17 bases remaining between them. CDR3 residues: CASSYAGARIPYGYTF. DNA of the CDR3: TGTGCCAGCAGTTACGCGGGGGCGCGGATCCCCTATGGCTACACCTTC.

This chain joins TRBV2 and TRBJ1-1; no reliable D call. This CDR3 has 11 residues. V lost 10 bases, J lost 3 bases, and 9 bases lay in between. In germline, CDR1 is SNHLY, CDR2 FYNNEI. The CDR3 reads CANQEYTEAFF. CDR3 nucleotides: TGTGCCAATCAGGAATACACTGAAGCTTTCTTT.

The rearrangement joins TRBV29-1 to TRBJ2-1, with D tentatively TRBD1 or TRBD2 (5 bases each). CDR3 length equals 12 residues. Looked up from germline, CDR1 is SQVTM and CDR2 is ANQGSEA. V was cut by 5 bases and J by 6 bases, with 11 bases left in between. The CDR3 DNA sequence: TGCAGCGTTATTACAGGAGGCAATGAGCAGTTCTTC. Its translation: CSVITGGNEQFF.

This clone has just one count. The CDR3 sequence is CAISDATGVSGELFF. CDR3 in DNA: TGTGCCATCAGTGACGCCACAGGGGTCAGCGGGGAGCTGTTTTTT. V is TRBV10-3 and J is TRBJ2-2; 7 positions agree with TRBD1. V lost 3 bases, J lost 7 bases, and 8 bases stayed unmatched. Germline values: CDR1 ENHRY, CDR2 SYGVKD. The CDR3 runs to 15 residues.

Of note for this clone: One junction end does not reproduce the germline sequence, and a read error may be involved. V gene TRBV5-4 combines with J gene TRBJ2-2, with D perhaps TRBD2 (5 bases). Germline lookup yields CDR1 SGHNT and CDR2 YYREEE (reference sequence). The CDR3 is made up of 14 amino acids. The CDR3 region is CASRLGEATGELFF. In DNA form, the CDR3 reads TGTGCCAGCAGGTTGGGAGAGGCCACCGGGGAGCTGTTTTTT.